This T cell receptor beta chain was sequenced for a study of blood T cell repertoires in COVID-19. Study context: Acute and convalescent COVID-19 specimens originated in the United States, Italy and Spain. In each case, the material was cDNA or gDNA derived from T cells, B-cell-depleted T cells, or PBMCs.

The data were produced by immunoSEQ multiplex PCR, yet TCRdb's version contains in-frame clones alone and is incomplete. The repertoire has about 64,000 clones, approximately 90% of them found once; the top ten carry over 9.5%. This clonotype was sampled from a woman between 40 and 50 years old who had recovered from COVID-19. The sequencing input was PBMCs or T cells enriched from blood (not recorded which).

CDR3 bases: TGTGCCAGCAGGCGACCCACAGCCTACTATGGCTACACCTTC. This encodes CASRRPTAYYGYTF. The genes are TRBV6-5 and TRBJ1-2, with D hard to call. The V end was cut by 6 bases, the J end by 3 bases, with 14 bases between. The CDR3 is 14 amino acids. CDR1 and CDR2 (germline): MNHEY, SVGAGI.